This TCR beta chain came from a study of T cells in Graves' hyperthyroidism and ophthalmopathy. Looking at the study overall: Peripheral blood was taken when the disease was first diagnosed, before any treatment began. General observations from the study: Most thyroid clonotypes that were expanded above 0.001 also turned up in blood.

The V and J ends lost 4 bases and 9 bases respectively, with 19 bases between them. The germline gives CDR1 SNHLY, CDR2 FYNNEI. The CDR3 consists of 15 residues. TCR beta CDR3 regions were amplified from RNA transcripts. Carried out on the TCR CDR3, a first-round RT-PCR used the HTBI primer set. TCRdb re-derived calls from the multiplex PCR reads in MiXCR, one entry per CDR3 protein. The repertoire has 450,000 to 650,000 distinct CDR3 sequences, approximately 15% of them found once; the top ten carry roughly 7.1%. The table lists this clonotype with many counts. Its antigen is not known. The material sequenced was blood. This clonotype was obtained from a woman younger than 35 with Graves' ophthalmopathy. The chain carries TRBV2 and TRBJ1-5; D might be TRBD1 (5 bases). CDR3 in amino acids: CASSGGGGGNSPQHF. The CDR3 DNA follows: TGTGCCAGCAGTGGGGGGGGGGGAGGTAATTCGCCCCAGCATTTT. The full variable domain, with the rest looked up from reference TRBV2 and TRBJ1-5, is EPEVTQTPSHQVTQMGQEVILRCVPISNHLYFYWYRQILGQKVEFLVSFYNNEISEKSEIFDDQFSVERPDGSNFTLKIRSTKLEDSAMYFCASSGGGGGNSPQHFGDGTRLSIL.